The 16 T cell receptor beta chains below come from one sample, sequenced in a study of STAT3 mutations in large granular lymphocyte leukemia. Study results and limitations: Every T-cell large granular lymphocyte leukemia patient had at least one immunodominant TCR beta clonotype.

The data were produced by immunoSEQ multiplex PCR, yet TCRdb's version contains in-frame clones alone and is incomplete. The table has 10,000 or so clones, approximately 80% seen once; the top ten hold about 50%. These TCRs' antigens remain unknown. Sequenced sample: peripheral blood mononuclear cells. The origin of the receptors is a man in his sixties with T-cell large granular lymphocyte leukemia. Some clones in this sample may be carry-over from other donors' samples.

The V call is TRBV30, the J call TRBJ2-1, with D unclear. CDR1 is GTSNPN, CDR2 SVGIG, per germline (reference sequence). Deletions cut 3 bases from V and 11 bases from J, with 17 bases between. CDR3 length: 13 residues. CDR3 sequence: CAWSVPGSSKQFF. CDR3 bases: TGTGCCTGGAGCGTCCCGGGCTCTTCTAAGCAGTTCTTC.

The rearrangement links TRBV27 to TRBJ1-2; D unresolved. This CDR3 comprises 12 residues. Germline-derived CDR1 and CDR2 are MNHEY and SMNVEV (reference sequence). With 5 bases removed from V and 2 bases from J, the gap between germline ends came to 6 bases. As DNA, the CDR3 is TGTGCCAGCAGTAAACAGAACTATGGCTACACCTTC. Translation: CASSKQNYGYTF.

The CDR3 DNA sequence: TGTGCCAGCAGCGGGGGACTAGCCTCCTACGAGCAGTACTTC. Translation gives CASSGGLASYEQYF. This chain links TRBV5-4 with TRBJ2-7; 9 bases match TRBD2. The V and J ends lost 4 bases and 0 bases, in that order; junction bases with no gene match: 2. The CDR3 length is 14 residues. Germline CDR1 is SGHNT and CDR2 is YYREEE (reference sequence).

This clone showed up just a few times. The chain recombines TRBV15 with TRBJ2-1; the match to TRBD2 covers 8 bases. The germline V gene encodes CDR1 LNHNV and CDR2 YYDKDF (reference sequence). The CDR3 contains 14 residues. Losses at the gene ends were 1 base for V and 6 bases for J; bases not matched to a gene: 2. The CDR3: CATSRASGGNEQFF. The CDR3 coding sequence is TGTGCCACCAGCAGAGCCAGCGGGGGCAATGAGCAGTTCTTC. The whole variable domain, remainder taken from reference TRBV15 and TRBJ2-1, is DAMVIQNPRYQVTQFGKPVTLSCSQTLNHNVMYWYQQKSSQAPKLLFHYYDKDFNNEADTPDNFQSRRPNTSFCFLDIRSPGLGDTAMYLCATSRASGGNEQFFGPGTRLTVL.

CDR3 sequence reads: CASSITGQGATVNTEAFF. The DNA for the CDR3 is TGTGCCAGCAGTATAACCGGACAGGGGGCAACGGTGAACACTGAAGCTTTCTTT. The chain is built from TRBV27 and TRBJ1-1; 11 bases align to TRBD1. CDR3 length: 18 residues. Trimming took 5 bases from V and 0 from J; bases not matched to a gene: 11. Germline assignment: CDR1 MNHEY and CDR2 SMNVEV (reference sequence).

V gene TRBV30 combines with J gene TRBJ1-1; maybe TRBD1 (5 bases). The length of the CDR3 is 13 residues. CDR1 and CDR2 (germline): GTSNPN, SVGIG (reference sequence). V lost 2 bases and J 4 bases, leaving 11 bases between the germline ends. CDR3 sequence: CAWSRSGPTEAFF. The CDR3 DNA follows: TGTGCCTGGAGTCGGTCAGGGCCCACTGAAGCTTTCTTT.

This clone turned up a few times. The chain employs TRBV19 and TRBJ1-2; D not certain. The germline V gene has CDR1 LNHDA and CDR2 SQIVND (reference sequence). CDR3 length equals 13 residues. V lost 0 bases, J lost 3 bases, and 5 bases lay in between. As DNA, the CDR3 is TGTGCCAGTAGTATAGATGGAGACTATGGCTACACCTTC. Translating it yields CASSIDGDYGYTF.

The chain employs TRBV5-1 and TRBJ2-5, with 8 positions matching TRBD1. Trimming took 4 bases from V and 3 from J; bases not matched to a gene: 5. Per the germline V gene, CDR1 is SGHRS and CDR2 is YFSETQ. CDR3 length equals 14 residues. The CDR3 DNA reads as TGCGCCAGCAGCATCGGACAGGGAGAAGAGACCCAGTACTTC. This gives the protein CASSIGQGEETQYF.

This sequence joins TRBV5-1 and TRBJ1-2; possibly TRBD1 for D (5 bases). Germline V gene sequence: CDR1 SGHRS, CDR2 YFSETQ. The V end was cut by 3 bases, the J end by 3 bases, with 15 bases between. This CDR3 is 15 amino acids long. The CDR3 loop is CASSYTTAGDYGYTF. The CDR3 DNA is TGCGCCAGCAGCTACACGACAGCGGGGGACTATGGCTACACCTTC.

The chain joins TRBV9 to TRBJ1-1; 7 bases are shared with TRBD1. The V gene's germline CDR1 is SGDLS and CDR2 YYNGEE. Losses at the gene ends were 4 bases for V and 1 base for J; bases not matched to a gene: 7. The length of the CDR3 is 15 residues. Written as DNA, the CDR3 is TGTGCCAGCAGCTTACAAACAGGGGCGAACACTGAAGCTTTCTTT. Translated, it gives CASSLQTGANTEAFF.

The V and J genes are TRBV19 and TRBJ2-5; the D call may be TRBD1 or TRBD2 (5 bases each). Looked up from germline, CDR1 is LNHDA and CDR2 is SQIVND (reference sequence). V dropped 3 bases and J dropped 3 bases, with 5 bases sitting between them. The CDR3 length is 12 residues. The CDR3 region is CASSMGEETQYF. CDR3 coding DNA: TGTGCCAGTAGTATGGGGGAAGAGACCCAGTACTTC.

The genes are TRBV5-4 and TRBJ1-3, with 9 positions matching TRBD1. Germline CDR1 and CDR2: SGHNT and YYREEE (reference sequence). The CDR3 has 17 residues. The V gene end was trimmed by 0 bases and the J gene end by 4 bases; junction bases not matched to a gene: 8. In nucleotides, the CDR3 is TGTGCCAGCAGCTTGGCAACCGGGACAGGGCTAGGAAACACCATATATTTT. Its translation is CASSLATGTGLGNTIYF.

The V and J genes are TRBV5-1 and TRBJ1-1; D is perhaps TRBD1 (5 bases). V was trimmed by 0 bases and J by 5 bases, leaving 11 bases between them. This CDR3 contains 14 residues. Germline lookup yields CDR1 SGHRS and CDR2 YFSETQ. This CDR3 is CASSLVGGPTEAFF. DNA of the CDR3: TGCGCCAGCAGCTTGGTGGGGGGACCGACTGAAGCTTTCTTT.

J is TRBJ2-1 and V is TRBV9; TRBD2 matches at 10 bases. This CDR3 contains 15 residues. With 0 bases clipped from V and 4 bases from J, the junction kept 1 base outside the gene matches. In germline, CDR1 is SGDLS, CDR2 YYNGEE. CDR3 sequence reads: CASSVGLAGYNEQFF. CDR3 DNA sequence: TGTGCCAGCAGCGTAGGACTAGCGGGTTACAATGAGCAGTTCTTC.

V and J are TRBV7-9 and TRBJ2-1; 9 bases line up with TRBD2. V shed 8 bases, J shed 8 bases, and the junction held 7 bases outside the gene matches. CDR3 length: 13 amino acids. The germline CDR1 and CDR2 sequences are SEHNR and FQNEAQ (reference sequence). CDR3 sequence reads: CASGLAGTDEQFF. The CDR3 nucleotides read TGTGCCAGCGGGCTAGCGGGAACCGATGAGCAGTTCTTC.

The count of this clone is one. The rearrangement joins TRBV7-9 to TRBJ2-1; 10 positions agree with TRBD1. The V and J ends lost 1 base and 6 bases, in that order; junction bases with no gene match: 9. The CDR3 length is 17 residues. From germline, CDR1 is SEHNR and CDR2 FQNEAQ (reference sequence). The CDR3 DNA reads as TGTGCCAGCAGCTTAGAGGTCGGTGGGACAGGGGCCAATGAGCAGTTCTTC. It codes for CASSLEVGGTGANEQFF.